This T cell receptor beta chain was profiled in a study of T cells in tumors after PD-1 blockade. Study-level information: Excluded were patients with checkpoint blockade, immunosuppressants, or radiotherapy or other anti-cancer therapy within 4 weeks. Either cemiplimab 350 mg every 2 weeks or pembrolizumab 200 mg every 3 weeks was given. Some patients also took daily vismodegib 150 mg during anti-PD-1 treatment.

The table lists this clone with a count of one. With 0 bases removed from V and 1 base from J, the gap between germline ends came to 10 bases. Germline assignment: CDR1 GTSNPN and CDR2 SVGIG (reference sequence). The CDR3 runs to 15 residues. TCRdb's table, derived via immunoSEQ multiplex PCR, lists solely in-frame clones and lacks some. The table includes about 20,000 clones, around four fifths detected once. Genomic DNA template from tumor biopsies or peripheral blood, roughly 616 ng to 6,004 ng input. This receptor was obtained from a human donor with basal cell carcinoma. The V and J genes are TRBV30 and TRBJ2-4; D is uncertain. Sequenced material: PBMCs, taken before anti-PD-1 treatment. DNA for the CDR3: TGTGCCTGGAGTGTACTCGGCAGGGCCAAAAACATTCAGTACTTC. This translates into CAWSVLGRAKNIQYF.